This is a list of T cell receptor beta chains from one sample in a study of T cells in Graves' hyperthyroidism and ophthalmopathy. Each CDR3 protein is one row after TCRdb ran MiXCR on the multiplex PCR reads. The sample yields 300,000 or so distinct CDR3 sequences, roughly 21% seen once. The sample was blood. The receptor source for this set is a woman aged 45-59 years with Graves' hyperthyroidism. Each CDR3 is given with its conserved first and last residue. The D gene is left open where the match is weak. Where a row states a size, it is once, few, many or the class of an expanded clone; other rows omit it.

V: TRBV5-1; D: .; J: TRBJ1-1; size: many; CDR3: CASSLGTAMNTEAFF; DNA: TGCGCCAGCAGCTTGGGGACGGCCATGAACACTGAAGCTTTCTTT
V: TRBV6-1; D: .; J: TRBJ1-3; size: few; CDR3: CASSFTADGNTIYF; DNA: TGTGCCAGCAGTTTCACAGCGGATGGAAACACCATATATTTT
V: TRBV28; D: .; J: TRBJ2-1; size: few; CDR3: CASSLFPPGPKRNEQFF; DNA: TGTGCCAGCAGTTTATTCCCCCCGGGCCCGAAGCGCAATGAGCAGTTCTTC
V: TRBV12-3/TRBV12-4; D: .; J: TRBJ2-2; size: .; CDR3: CASSLSGGGGELFF; DNA: TGTGCCAGCAGCCTGTCGGGGGGCGGCGGGGAGCTGTTTTTT
V: TRBV20-1; D: .; J: TRBJ2-5; size: once; CDR3: CSARDQGPKGTQYF; DNA: TGCAGTGCTAGAGATCAGGGACCTAAGGGGACCCAGTACTTC
V: TRBV28; D: .; J: TRBJ1-2; size: many; CDR3: CASRMDRTAVYGYTF; DNA: TGTGCCAGCAGAATGGACCGCACGGCCGTTTATGGCTACACCTTC
V: TRBV25-1; D: .; J: TRBJ2-6; size: .; CDR3: CASSEYLGSGANVLTF; DNA: TGTGCCAGCAGTGAATATCTTGGTTCCGGGGCCAACGTCCTGACTTTC
V: TRBV7-3; D: .; J: TRBJ2-7; size: many; CDR3: CASSLTSQGFSSYEQYF; DNA: TGTGCCAGCAGCTTAACTTCGCAGGGGTTCAGCTCCTACGAGCAGTACTTC
V: TRBV5-6; D: .; J: TRBJ1-5; size: .; CDR3: CASSFGGSGAQPQHF; DNA: TGTGCCAGCAGCTTCGGCGGGTCAGGGGCTCAGCCCCAGCATTTT
V: TRBV11-2; D: TRBD2; J: TRBJ2-7; size: many; CDR3: CASSSGAGGHYEQYF; DNA: TGTGCCAGCAGCTCCGGAGCGGGGGGCCACTACGAGCAGTACTTC
V: TRBV19; D: .; J: TRBJ2-6; size: .; CDR3: CASSKGGGANVLTF; DNA: TGTGCCAGTAGTAAAGGTGGAGGGGCCAACGTCCTGACTTTC
V: TRBV7-2; D: .; J: TRBJ2-7; size: .; CDR3: CASSPPSYEQCF; DNA: TGTGCCAGCAGCCCCCCCTCCTACGAGCAGTGCTTC
V: TRBV20-1; D: .; J: TRBJ2-7; size: many; CDR3: CSPSQTAYEQYF; DNA: TGCAGTCCGAGTCAAACGGCCTACGAGCAGTACTTC
V: TRBV27; D: TRBD1; J: TRBJ1-2; size: .; CDR3: CASSLLGTGGRANYGYTF; DNA: TGTGCCAGCAGTTTATTAGGGACAGGGGGGAGGGCCAACTATGGCTACACCTTC
V: TRBV2; D: .; J: TRBJ1-5; size: few; CDR3: CASQGPNQPQHF; DNA: TGTGCCAGCCAGGGGCCGAATCAGCCCCAGCATTTT
V: TRBV5-1; D: .; J: TRBJ1-4; size: .; CDR3: CASSPGPGGSNEKLFF; DNA: TGCGCCAGCAGCCCTGGCCCCGGGGGATCGAATGAAAAACTGTTTTTT
V: TRBV11-3; D: .; J: TRBJ2-3; size: many; CDR3: CASSLADSSTDTQYF; DNA: TGTGCCAGCAGCTTAGCGGACAGCAGCACAGATACGCAGTATTTT
V: TRBV9; D: .; J: TRBJ2-3; size: many; CDR3: CASSVGLPGDTQYF; DNA: TGTGCCAGCAGCGTGGGTCTCCCAGGAGATACGCAGTATTTT
V: TRBV29-1; D: .; J: TRBJ2-5; size: many; CDR3: CSAEIGKTQYF; DNA: TGCAGCGCAGAGATTGGTAAGACCCAGTACTTC
V: TRBV6-1; D: .; J: TRBJ1-1; size: few; CDR3: CASSYYTEGPNTEAFF; DNA: TGTGCCAGCAGCTATTACACGGAGGGGCCGAACACTGAAGCTTTCTTT
V: TRBV2; D: TRBD2; J: TRBJ2-3; size: many; CDR3: CASRGTSGSSTDTQYF; DNA: TGTGCCAGCAGGGGGACTAGCGGGAGTTCCACAGATACGCAGTATTTT
V: TRBV20-1; D: .; J: TRBJ2-1; size: many; CDR3: CSAPKPGSYNEQFF; DNA: TGCAGTGCTCCGAAACCGGGATCATACAATGAGCAGTTCTTC
V: TRBV2; D: .; J: TRBJ1-4; size: many; CDR3: CASKGNEKLFF; DNA: TGTGCCAGCAAGGGTAATGAAAAACTGTTTTTT
V: TRBV2; D: TRBD1; J: TRBJ1-5; size: .; CDR3: CASSRQGSFQPQHF; DNA: TGTGCCAGCAGTCGACAGGGGTCATTTCAGCCCCAGCATTTT
V: TRBV5-1; D: .; J: TRBJ2-1; size: .; CDR3: CASSPMPSYNEQFF; DNA: TGCGCCAGCAGCCCGATGCCCTCCTACAATGAGCAGTTCTTC
V: TRBV11-2; D: .; J: TRBJ1-3; size: few; CDR3: CASSLLSDTIYF; DNA: TGTGCCAGCAGCTTATTGTCCGACACCATATATTTT
V: TRBV11-3; D: TRBD1; J: TRBJ2-5; size: .; CDR3: CASSWGTGGLETQYF; DNA: TGTGCCAGCAGCTGGGGGACAGGGGGCCTGGAGACCCAGTACTTC
V: TRBV10-3; D: .; J: TRBJ1-1; size: many; CDR3: CAISESSQLEAFF; DNA: TGTGCCATCAGTGAGTCGAGTCAGCTTGAAGCTTTCTTT
V: TRBV20-1; D: TRBD1; J: TRBJ2-7; size: .; CDR3: CSASRQGAAYEQYF; DNA: TGCAGTGCTAGCCGACAGGGGGCCGCGTACGAGCAGTACTTC
V: TRBV5-1; D: TRBD2; J: TRBJ2-5; size: .; CDR3: CASSLSSGNVQETQYF; DNA: TGCGCCAGCAGCTTGTCCAGCGGGAATGTTCAAGAGACCCAGTACTTC
V: TRBV20-1; D: .; J: TRBJ1-1; size: few; CDR3: CSASDIPEAFF; DNA: TGCAGTGCCTCGGACATCCCTGAAGCTTTCTTT
V: TRBV5-5; D: TRBD1; J: TRBJ1-4; size: many; CDR3: CASSPRTGMTPNEKLFF; DNA: TGTGCCAGCAGCCCACGGACAGGGATGACCCCGAATGAAAAACTGTTTTTT
V: TRBV6-1; D: TRBD1; J: TRBJ1-2; size: many; CDR3: CASRDRGRSNYGYTF; DNA: TGTGCCAGCAGAGACAGGGGGCGAAGTAACTATGGCTACACCTTC
V: TRBV7-3; D: TRBD1; J: TRBJ2-5; size: many; CDR3: CASSQQTGGFGTQYF; DNA: TGTGCCAGCAGCCAACAGACAGGGGGCTTCGGGACCCAGTACTTC
V: TRBV4-1; D: .; J: TRBJ1-1; size: .; CDR3: CASSPGARWNTEAFF; DNA: TGCGCCAGCAGCCCGGGGGCCAGATGGAACACTGAAGCTTTCTTT
V: TRBV6-1; D: .; J: TRBJ1-6; size: many; CDR3: CASSYGGSPLHF; DNA: TGTGCCAGCAGTTATGGGGGTTCACCCCTCCACTTT
V: TRBV9; D: .; J: TRBJ1-2; size: many; CDR3: CASSVESRAGYTF; DNA: TGTGCCAGCAGCGTAGAAAGCAGGGCTGGCTACACCTTC
V: TRBV7-3; D: TRBD2; J: TRBJ2-3; size: many; CDR3: CASSKGLAGGLGRSPDTQYF; DNA: TGTGCCAGCAGCAAGGGACTAGCGGGAGGATTAGGTCGGTCCCCAGATACGCAGTATTTT
V: TRBV14; D: .; J: TRBJ2-7; size: few; CDR3: CASSQDFAGAPRGEQYF; DNA: TGTGCCAGCAGCCAAGATTTCGCAGGGGCCCCCCGGGGGGAGCAGTACTTC
V: TRBV19; D: TRBD1; J: TRBJ2-4; size: .; CDR3: CASSRQGASKNIQYF; DNA: TGTGCCAGTAGTAGACAGGGGGCATCCAAAAACATTCAGTACTTC
V: TRBV6-1; D: .; J: TRBJ2-7; size: many; CDR3: CARARAYEQYF; DNA: TGTGCCAGGGCGCGCGCCTACGAGCAGTACTTC
V: TRBV11-3; D: .; J: TRBJ1-4; size: .; CDR3: CASSLDLGRTDTTNEKLFF; DNA: TGTGCCAGCAGCTTAGACCTGGGGCGGACGGATACGACTAATGAAAAACTGTTTTTT
V: TRBV19; D: TRBD1; J: TRBJ1-5; size: many; CDR3: CASSDRGQPQHF; DNA: TGTGCCAGTAGTGACAGGGGTCAGCCCCAGCATTTT
V: TRBV2; D: .; J: TRBJ2-5; size: many; CDR3: CASSERRVQETQYF; DNA: TGTGCCAGCAGTGAGAGAAGGGTACAAGAGACCCAGTACTTC
V: TRBV7-3; D: TRBD2; J: TRBJ2-1; size: few; CDR3: CASSYGPAGGGNEQFF; DNA: TGTGCCAGCAGCTATGGACCAGCGGGAGGTGGGAATGAGCAGTTCTTC
V: TRBV2; D: TRBD2; J: TRBJ2-1; size: .; CDR3: CASSFRLAGGSYNEQFF; DNA: TGTGCCAGCAGCTTTAGGCTAGCGGGAGGTTCCTACAATGAGCAGTTCTTC
V: TRBV20-1; D: TRBD2; J: TRBJ2-1; size: .; CDR3: CSARAVAGGNYNEQFF; DNA: TGCAGTGCTAGAGCTGTAGCGGGGGGAAACTACAATGAGCAGTTCTTC
V: TRBV20-1; D: TRBD2; J: TRBJ2-3; size: many; CDR3: CGFSGGLLSDTQYF; DNA: TGCGGGTTTAGCGGGGGTCTTCTTTCAGATACGCAGTATTTT
V: TRBV19; D: .; J: TRBJ2-1; size: .; CDR3: CASSIAGAGYNEQFF; DNA: TGTGCCAGTAGTATTGCGGGGGCGGGTTACAATGAGCAGTTCTTC
V: TRBV7-9; D: TRBD1; J: TRBJ2-1; size: many; CDR3: CASRGRTGPYNEQFF; DNA: TGTGCCAGCAGGGGACGGACAGGACCCTACAATGAGCAGTTCTTC
V: TRBV28; D: .; J: TRBJ2-1; size: many; CDR3: CASSLGLSYNEQFF; DNA: TGTGCCAGCAGTTTGGGGTTGTCCTACAATGAGCAGTTCTTC